Presented here are 21 T cell receptor beta chains from one specimen sequenced in a study of T cells in localized non-small cell lung cancer. Sequencing used immunoSEQ multiplex PCR; TCRdb keeps in-frame clones, though not all of them. The sample holds fewer than 20,000 clones, about 88% seen once. The source material was peripheral blood, sampled before any cancer treatment. The receptors were sampled from a male donor aged 60 or over with stage I lung adenocarcinoma.

The gene calls are TRBV5-6 and TRBJ2-3; 11 positions match TRBD1. The CDR3 has 14 residues. Germline trimming cut 3 bases from V and 6 bases from J; bases unmatched to any gene: 3. Germline CDR1 reads SGHDT; CDR2 reads YYEEEE. The CDR3: CASSWDRGRDTQYF. For the CDR3, the DNA is TGTGCCAGCAGCTGGGACAGGGGGAGGGATACGCAGTATTTT.

The chain joins TRBV29-1 to TRBJ1-2, with 7 nucleotides matching TRBD1. In germline, CDR1 is SQVTM, CDR2 ANQGSEA. V was pared by 4 bases and J by 5 bases, with 10 bases of the junction left unmatched. This CDR3 spans 14 amino acids. The CDR3 is CSVVDRVGIYGYTF. DNA for the CDR3: TGCAGCGTTGTCGACAGGGTGGGAATTTATGGCTACACCTTC.

The chain carries TRBV28 and TRBJ1-1; D is unresolved. Germline V CDR1 and CDR2: MDHEN, SYDVKM. The CDR3 is made up of 15 amino acids. V was pared by 3 bases and J by 0 bases, with 11 bases between. The CDR3 nucleotides are TGTGCCAGCAGTTTTCAGGTAGTGTTGAACACTGAAGCTTTCTTT. Amino acid sequence: CASSFQVVLNTEAFF.

The chain joins TRBV28 to TRBJ2-1; 7 bases are a match to TRBD1. Trimming removed 2 bases from V and 4 bases from J; junction bases left unmatched: 2. Germline V gene lookup returns CDR1 MDHEN and CDR2 SYDVKM. The length of the CDR3 is 14 residues. The CDR3 bases are TGTGCCAGCAGTTTACAGGGGGTATACAATGAGCAGTTCTTC. Its translation is CASSLQGVYNEQFF.

The genes are TRBV25-1 and TRBJ2-7; D might be TRBD1 or TRBD2, each matching 5 bases. Germline V gene sequence: CDR1 MGHDK, CDR2 SYGVNS. The V gene lost 0 bases and the J gene lost 3 bases, with 12 bases spanning the gap. This CDR3 region has 15 residues. The CDR3 protein is CASSEYIRGRYEQYF. The CDR3 nucleotides read TGTGCCAGCAGTGAATATATTCGGGGACGCTACGAGCAGTACTTC.

V is TRBV4-2 and J is TRBJ2-7; 10 bases agree with TRBD1. Trimming at V came to 4 bases and at J to 6 bases, leaving 12 bases not matched to a gene. Germline V gene lookup returns CDR1 LGHNA and CDR2 YNFKEQ. The CDR3 has 16 amino acids. CDR3 region: CASSPSTGGRVGEQYF. The CDR3 nucleotides are TGTGCCAGCAGCCCTTCGACAGGGGGCAGAGTTGGCGAGCAGTACTTC.

The rearrangement joins TRBV6-5 to TRBJ1-4; D perhaps matches TRBD1 (5 bases). Germline V gives CDR1 MNHEY, CDR2 SVGAGI. The V end was cut by 0 bases, the J end by 7 bases, with 12 bases between. The CDR3 is 15 residues long. DNA for the CDR3: TGTGCCAGCAGTTACTCGACCAGGGTGGGTGAAAAACTGTTTTTT. It is translated as CASSYSTRVGEKLFF.

The rearrangement uses TRBV7-9 and TRBJ1-2; 9 bases match TRBD1. There are 13 residues in the CDR3. Germline V CDR1 and CDR2: SEHNR, FQNEAQ (reference sequence). V dropped 5 bases and J dropped 3; count of bases not matched to a gene: 1. The CDR3 spells CASSRQGDYGYTF. As DNA, the CDR3 is TGTGCCAGCAGCAGACAGGGGGACTATGGCTACACCTTC.

This chain joins TRBV10-1 and TRBJ2-5, with 8 bases aligning to TRBD2. The V and J ends lost 5 bases and 2 bases, in that order; junction bases with no gene match: 4. This CDR3 is 14 amino acids long. Looked up from germline, CDR1 is WNHNN and CDR2 is SYGVQD (reference sequence). CDR3 sequence: CASSRGGPQETQYF. The CDR3 bases are TGCGCCAGCAGTCGCGGGGGGCCTCAAGAGACCCAGTACTTC.

V is TRBV28 and J is TRBJ1-5; a weak D match, TRBD1 (5 bases). CDR3 length: 17 amino acids. Germline lookup yields CDR1 MDHEN and CDR2 SYDVKM. Between the trimmed V and J ends, which lost 8 bases and 1 base, there was a span of 21 bases. The CDR3 is CASHTLTGVTSNQPQHF. CDR3 DNA sequence: TGTGCCAGCCATACTCTAACAGGTGTGACGAGCAATCAGCCCCAGCATTTT.

The chain is built from TRBV28 and TRBJ2-4; D gene ambiguous. V lost 7 bases and J lost 7, with 14 bases in between. The CDR3 totals 13 residues. Germline CDR1 MDHEN, CDR2 SYDVKM. CDR3 protein: CASTASGWNIQYF. The CDR3 DNA sequence: TGTGCCAGCACCGCAAGTGGGTGGAACATTCAGTACTTC.

V is TRBV7-9 and J is TRBJ2-5, with 7 nucleotides matching TRBD2. J gave up 4 bases and V 5 bases, and 7 bases lay outside the gene matches. Germline V CDR1 and CDR2: SEHNR, FQNEAQ (reference sequence). The CDR3 extends over 14 amino acids. CDR3 sequence: CASSLHGGGETQYF. The CDR3 DNA follows: TGTGCCAGCAGCCTCCATGGGGGGGGAGAGACCCAGTACTTC.

V and J are TRBV9 and TRBJ1-1; D remains unclear. The V gene's germline CDR1 is SGDLS and CDR2 YYNGEE. CDR3 length equals 13 residues. Trimming shortened V by 0 bases and J by 2 bases, and 5 bases separated the two germline ends. The CDR3 DNA is TGTGCCAGCAGCGTAGAGAGCAACACTGAAGCTTTCTTT. Its protein is CASSVESNTEAFF.

The chain joins TRBV10-1 to TRBJ1-1; perhaps TRBD1 as D (5 bases). Germline V gives CDR1 WNHNN, CDR2 SYGVQD (reference sequence). V was cut by 5 bases and J by 4 bases, with 11 bases left in between. This CDR3 is built from 13 residues. The CDR3 reads CASSFSDSTEAFF. CDR3 sequence (DNA): TGCGCCAGCAGTTTTAGTGACAGCACTGAAGCTTTCTTT.

The chain combines TRBV2 with TRBJ2-7, with 7 bases aligning to TRBD1. The J segment lost 5 bases and the V segment lost 3 bases, leaving 1 base of the junction unmatched. Germline loops: CDR1 SNHLY, CDR2 FYNNEI. This CDR3 is built from 12 residues. The CDR3 loop is CASSEDRNEQYF. The CDR3, as DNA: TGTGCCAGCAGTGAGGACAGGAACGAGCAGTACTTC.

The chain combines TRBV5-1 with TRBJ2-5; 9 bases agree with TRBD2. Trimming cost V 1 base and J 2 bases; bases outside gene matches: 0. The germline V gene encodes CDR1 SGHRS and CDR2 YFSETQ. The CDR3 covers 14 residues. Written as DNA, the CDR3 is TGCGCCAGCAGCTTGACTAGCGGGCAAGAGACCCAGTACTTC. This codes for CASSLTSGQETQYF.

The rearrangement links TRBV4-2 to TRBJ2-2, with a weak D call TRBD1 (5 bases). V was pared by 0 bases and J by 0 bases, with 5 bases between. Per germline, CDR1 LGHNA and CDR2 YNFKEQ. The CDR3 has 15 amino acids. In DNA, the CDR3 is TGTGCCAGCAGCCAAGAGACAGCGAACACCGGGGAGCTGTTTTTT. Its translation is CASSQETANTGELFF.

This rearrangement joins TRBV28 to TRBJ1-4; D remains ambiguous. Trimming cost V 3 bases and J 5 bases, with 13 bases left between them. The CDR3 length is 15 residues. Germline V CDR1 and CDR2: MDHEN, SYDVKM. This CDR3 reads CASSLGGLFNEKLFF. The CDR3, as DNA: TGTGCCAGCAGTTTGGGAGGACTATTCAATGAAAAACTGTTTTTT.

The CDR3 DNA reads as TGCGCCAGCAGCCAGTTAGGGGCTCTTATTCGTTCACCCCTCCACTTT. Residues: CASSQLGALIRSPLHF. The genes are TRBV4-1 and TRBJ1-6; maybe TRBD1 (5 bases). The length of the CDR3 is 16 residues. The V end lost 3 bases, the J end lost 9 bases, and 18 bases lay between the germline ends. From germline, CDR1 is MGHRA and CDR2 YSYEKL.

The chain uses TRBV11-3 and TRBJ2-1; 13 bases fit TRBD2. The CDR3 extends over 15 amino acids. CDR1 and CDR2 (germline): SGHNT, YENEEA. J gave up 10 bases and V 5 bases, and 8 bases lay outside the gene matches. The CDR3 DNA follows: TGTGCCAGCAGCCTGACTAGCGGGGGGCCCTCAGAGCAGTTCTTC. As protein: CASSLTSGGPSEQFF.

The rearrangement links TRBV21-1 to TRBJ1-3. TRBV21-1 counts as a pseudogene. This CDR3 is built from 18 residues. The CDR3 DNA reads TGTGCCAGCAGCAAATCCGAAGGGAAGGGAATCGATGAAAACACCATATATTTT. Translating it yields CASSKSEGKGIDENTIYF.